This TCR beta chain derives from a study of cytomegalovirus exposure and HLA in healthy donors. Whole-study context: It was reported in a later analysis that the same platform had been used for the 90 to 150 validation repertoires as for the 666 first-cohort repertoires.

To note about this clone: Its antigen is still unknown.

The repertoire was sequenced with immunoSEQ multiplex PCR; TCRdb's copy has only in-frame clones and lacks some. Counted here are some 290,000 clones, approximately 88% occurring once; the ten biggest clones make up around 0.96%. Study results and limitations: In the roughly 120 validation repertoires, about 94% of cluster scores exceeded 0, per a later analysis. There were 150 to 200 TCR beta chains listed as cytomegalovirus-associated.

The CDR3 is 13 amino acids. Trimming pared 7 bases from V and 7 bases from J, leaving 11 bases between. Per germline, CDR1 SEHNR and CDR2 FQNEAQ (reference sequence). The chain combines TRBV7-9 with TRBJ1-6; D ambiguous. The source is a young man in good health and CMV-seronegative. The specimen was PBMCs. DNA of the CDR3: TGTGCCAGCAAGCCCGGGAACAATTCACCCCTCCACTTT. This translates into CASKPGNNSPLHF. Drawing the rest from reference TRBV7-9 and TRBJ1-6, the complete variable domain is DTGVSQNPRHKITKRGQNVTFRCDPISEHNRLYWYRQTLGQGPEFLTYFQNEAQLEKSRLLSDRFSAERPKGSFSTLEIQRTEQGDSAMYLCASKPGNNSPLHFGNGTRLTVT.